The rows below give T cell receptor beta chains drawn from one sample of a study of cytomegalovirus exposure and HLA in healthy donors. Here immunoSEQ multiplex PCR was the method, and the copy in TCRdb shows in-frame clones only, minus some. This table holds over 150,000 clones, around 85% found once. The sequenced sample was PBMCs. These receptors were obtained from a woman in her twenties or thirties in good health and CMV-seronegative. Each CDR3 is given with its conserved first and last residue. D genes are given only for firm matches.

len | d_gene | v_gene | CDR3aa
12 | - | TRBV7-2 | CASSVGIRDPHF
18 | - | TRBV2 | CASSQDRLGRVGRDEQFF
14 | TRBD2 | TRBV4-1 | CASSAGGSENIQYF
15 | TRBD1 | TRBV28 | CASSQGQGGLFGYTF
12 | TRBD1 | TRBV11-1 | CASSLEQGAAFF
17 | - | TRBV5-5 | CASSPFRGSQVNTEAFF
14 | - | TRBV5-1 | CASSLKGAGYGYTF
15 | - | TRBV4-1 | CASSQWMVAKETQYF
15 | - | TRBV14 | CASSLISGRRYEQYF
17 | TRBD2 | TRBV27 | CASSHRGVAGELYEQYF
13 | - | TRBV6-5 | CASRVASGNTIYF
13 | - | TRBV5-8 | CASSREAAYEQYF
14 | TRBD2 | TRBV28 | CASSPIPGLATQYF
12 | - | TRBV5-6 | CASTSLAMELFF
14 | - | TRBV6-1 | CASSREGISAEQYF
16 | TRBD1 | TRBV4-1 | CASSQEPGQGRDTQYF
14 | - | TRBV4-1 | CASSQVQVTGTQYF
12 | - | TRBV10-3 | CAISPTTDTQYF